The rows below give T cell receptor beta chains drawn from one sample of a study of cytomegalovirus exposure and HLA in healthy donors. The repertoire was sequenced with immunoSEQ multiplex PCR; TCRdb's copy has only in-frame clones and lacks some. This table holds more than 90,000 clones, approximately 80% found once. The sample was PBMCs. The receptors originated from a man aged 45-65 years in good health and CMV-seropositive. Both conserved end residues are part of each CDR3. The D gene is left open where the match is weak. Size tells how often a clone was seen (once, few, many) or the class of an expanded clone, and some rows leave it out.

V	D	size	J	DNA	CDR3
TRBV6-1	TRBD1	NA	TRBJ1-2	TGTGCCAGCAGTGAAGAGGCAGGGGGTTCCTATGGCTACACCTTC	CASSEEAGGSYGYTF
TRBV2	TRBD2	NA	TRBJ2-1	TGTGCCAGCAGTCCACCCCCAGCGGGGGCGTACAATGAGCAGTTCTTC	CASSPPPAGAYNEQFF
TRBV19	NA	NA	TRBJ1-1	TGTGCCAGTAGTCGGGGGTTGAAGAACACTGAAGCTTTCTTT	CASSRGLKNTEAFF
TRBV9	TRBD1	NA	TRBJ2-7	TGTGCCAGCAGCAAGACAGGGTCCTACGAGCAGTACTTC	CASSKTGSYEQYF
TRBV5-1	NA	NA	TRBJ2-2	TGCGCCAGCAGCTTGGGACTCCGCGGCGGGGAGCTGTTTTTT	CASSLGLRGGELFF
TRBV7-2	TRBD2	NA	TRBJ2-7	TGTGCCAGCAGCTTGGCTAGCGGGAGGGACCACGAGCAGTACTTC	CASSLASGRDHEQYF
TRBV2	TRBD2	once	TRBJ2-1	TGTGCCAGCACCCTTCTGACTAGCGGGGGTAATGAGCAGTTCTTC	CASTLLTSGGNEQFF
TRBV6-1	NA	few	TRBJ2-7	TGTGCCAGCAGTAATCCGGGACACCACTTC	CASSNPGHHF
TRBV28	NA	NA	TRBJ1-1	TGTGCCAGCAGTTTAGGCCTCTCAGCTTTCTTT	CASSLGLSAFF
TRBV4-1	NA	NA	TRBJ2-5	TGCGCCAGCAGCCAAGTTTGGTCGGGAGTGGAGAAGACCCAGTACTTC	CASSQVWSGVEKTQYF
TRBV5-4	NA	NA	TRBJ1-2	TGTGCCAGCAGCTCCTACTCGAGAAACGCCGGCTACACCTTC	CASSSYSRNAGYTF
TRBV5-1	NA	few	TRBJ1-2	TGCGCCAGCAGCTTCGGAGCCCCTAACTATGGCTACACCTTC	CASSFGAPNYGYTF
TRBV6-1	NA	once	TRBJ1-4	TGTGCCAGCATCGCGGGCGGGACGGCTAATGAAAAACTGTTTTTT	CASIAGGTANEKLFF
TRBV28	NA	once	TRBJ2-7	TGTGCCAGCAGTCCCGGGGGTAGCGACTCCTACGAGCAGTACTTC	CASSPGGSDSYEQYF
TRBV28	NA	once	TRBJ2-2	TGTGCCAGCAGTTTGGGGGCTAGCCGAAGGGCCGGGGAGCTGTTTTTT	CASSLGASRRAGELFF